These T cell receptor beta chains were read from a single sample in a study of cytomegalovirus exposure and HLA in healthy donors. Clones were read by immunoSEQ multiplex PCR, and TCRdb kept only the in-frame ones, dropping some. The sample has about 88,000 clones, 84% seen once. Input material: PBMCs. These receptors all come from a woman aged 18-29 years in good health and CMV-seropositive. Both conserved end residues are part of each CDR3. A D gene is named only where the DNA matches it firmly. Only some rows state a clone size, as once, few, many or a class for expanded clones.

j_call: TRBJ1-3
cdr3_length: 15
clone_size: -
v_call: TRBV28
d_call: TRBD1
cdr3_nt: TGTGCCAGCAGTTTGGGAGGACAGGCGGGAAACACCATATATTTT
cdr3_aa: CASSLGGQAGNTIYF

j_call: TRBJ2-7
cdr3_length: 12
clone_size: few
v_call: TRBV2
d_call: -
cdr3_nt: TGTGCCAGCACCCGTAGCTCTATCGAGCAGTACTTC
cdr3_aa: CASTRSSIEQYF

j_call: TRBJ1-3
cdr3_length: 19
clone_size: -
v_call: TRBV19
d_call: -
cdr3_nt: TGTGCCAGTAGTATACCGCCAGGGTTGACCCCTAGCTCTGGAAACACCATATATTTT
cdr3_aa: CASSIPPGLTPSSGNTIYF

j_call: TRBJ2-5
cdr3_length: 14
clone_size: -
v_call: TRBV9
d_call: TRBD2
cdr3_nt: TGTGCCAGCAGCGCCCTTGGCGGGGGGGAGACCCAGTACTTC
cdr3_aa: CASSALGGGETQYF

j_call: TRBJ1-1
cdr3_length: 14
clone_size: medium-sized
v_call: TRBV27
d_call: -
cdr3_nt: TGTGCCAGCAGTTTATCGCCGGGGAGCGGTGAAGCTTTCTTT
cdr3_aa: CASSLSPGSGEAFF

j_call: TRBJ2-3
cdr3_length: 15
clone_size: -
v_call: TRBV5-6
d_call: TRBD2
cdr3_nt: TGTGCCAGCAGCTTGGCCGGGGGGGCGGCAGATACGCAGTATTTT
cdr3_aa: CASSLAGGAADTQYF

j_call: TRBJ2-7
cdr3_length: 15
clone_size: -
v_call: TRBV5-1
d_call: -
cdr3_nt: TGCGCCAGCAGCTACTCCCTAGGTCCAATTACCGAGCAGTACTTC
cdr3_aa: CASSYSLGPITEQYF

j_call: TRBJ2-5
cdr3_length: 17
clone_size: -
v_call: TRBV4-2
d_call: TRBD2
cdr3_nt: TGTGCCAGCAGCCAAGATGGCGGGGGGGATTTTGGAGAGACCCAGTACTTC
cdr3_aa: CASSQDGGGDFGETQYF

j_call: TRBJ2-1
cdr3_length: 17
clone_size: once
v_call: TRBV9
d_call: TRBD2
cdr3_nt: TGTGCCAGCAGCGTCCCGAAGCGGGGGTTGTTCGACAATGAGCAGTTCTTC
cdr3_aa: CASSVPKRGLFDNEQFF

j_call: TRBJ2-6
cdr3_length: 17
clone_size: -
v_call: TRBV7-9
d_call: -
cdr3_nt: TGTGCCAGCAGCTTAGTTCAGGGGGGCCCTGGGGCCAACGTCCTGACTTTC
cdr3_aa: CASSLVQGGPGANVLTF

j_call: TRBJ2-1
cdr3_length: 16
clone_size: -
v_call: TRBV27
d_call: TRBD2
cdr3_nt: TGTGCCAGCAGTCCGGAGCGGGGGGCCTGGAGGAATGAGCAGTTCTTC
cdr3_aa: CASSPERGAWRNEQFF